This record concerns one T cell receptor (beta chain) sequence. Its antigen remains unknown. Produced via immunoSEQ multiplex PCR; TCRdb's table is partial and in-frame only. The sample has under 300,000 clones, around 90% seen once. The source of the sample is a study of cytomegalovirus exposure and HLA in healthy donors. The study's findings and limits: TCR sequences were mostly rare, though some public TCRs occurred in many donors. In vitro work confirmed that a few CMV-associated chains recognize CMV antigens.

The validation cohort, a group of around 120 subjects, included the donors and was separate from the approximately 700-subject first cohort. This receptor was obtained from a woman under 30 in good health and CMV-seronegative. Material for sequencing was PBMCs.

The CDR3 loop is CSVEENRGSYTF. CDR3 nucleotides: TGCAGCGTTGAAGAGAACCGAGGGAGCTACACCTTC. This chain joins TRBV29-1 and TRBJ1-2; no firm D call. Germline CDR1 and CDR2: SQVTM and ANQGSEA. This CDR3 region has 12 residues. V was cut by 0 bases and J by 9 bases, with 11 bases left in between.